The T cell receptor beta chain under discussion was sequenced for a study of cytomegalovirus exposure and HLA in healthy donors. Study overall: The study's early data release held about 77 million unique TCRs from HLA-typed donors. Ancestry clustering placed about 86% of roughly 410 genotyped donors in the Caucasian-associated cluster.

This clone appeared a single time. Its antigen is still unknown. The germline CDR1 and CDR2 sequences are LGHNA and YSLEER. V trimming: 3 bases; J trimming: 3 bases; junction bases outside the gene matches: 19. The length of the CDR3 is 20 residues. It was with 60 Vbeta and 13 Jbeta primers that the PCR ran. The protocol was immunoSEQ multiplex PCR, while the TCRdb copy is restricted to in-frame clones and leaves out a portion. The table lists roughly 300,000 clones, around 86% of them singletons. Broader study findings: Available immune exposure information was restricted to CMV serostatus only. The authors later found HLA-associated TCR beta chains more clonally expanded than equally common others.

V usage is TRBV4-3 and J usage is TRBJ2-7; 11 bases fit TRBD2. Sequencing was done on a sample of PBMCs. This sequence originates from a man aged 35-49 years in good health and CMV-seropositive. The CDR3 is CASSHLLASGRPHPLYEQYF. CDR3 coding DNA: TGCGCCAGCAGCCACTTGTTGGCTAGCGGGAGGCCCCACCCCCTCTACGAGCAGTACTTC.